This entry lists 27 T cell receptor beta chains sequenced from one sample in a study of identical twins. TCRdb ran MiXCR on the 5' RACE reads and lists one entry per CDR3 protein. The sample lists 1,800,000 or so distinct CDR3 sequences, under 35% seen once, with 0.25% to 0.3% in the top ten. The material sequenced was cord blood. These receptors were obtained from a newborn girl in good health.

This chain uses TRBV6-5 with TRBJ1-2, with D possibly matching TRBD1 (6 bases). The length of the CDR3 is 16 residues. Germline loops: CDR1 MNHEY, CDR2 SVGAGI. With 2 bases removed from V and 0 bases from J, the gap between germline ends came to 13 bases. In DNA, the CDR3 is TGTGCCAGCAGTTACGCCACAGGGCCCCCTAACTATGGCTACACCTTC. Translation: CASSYATGPPNYGYTF.

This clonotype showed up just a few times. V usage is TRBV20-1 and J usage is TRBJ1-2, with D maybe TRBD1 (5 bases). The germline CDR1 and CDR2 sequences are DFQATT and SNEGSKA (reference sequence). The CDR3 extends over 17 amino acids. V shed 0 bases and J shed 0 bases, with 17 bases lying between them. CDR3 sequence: CSARDVETAPSNYGYTF. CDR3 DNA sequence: TGCAGTGCTAGAGATGTGGAGACAGCCCCGTCTAACTATGGCTACACCTTC.

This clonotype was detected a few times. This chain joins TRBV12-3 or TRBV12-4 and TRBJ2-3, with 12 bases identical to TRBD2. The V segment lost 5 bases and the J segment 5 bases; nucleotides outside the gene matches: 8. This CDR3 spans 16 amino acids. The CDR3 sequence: CASSPRLAGVRDTQYF. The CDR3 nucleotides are TGTGCCAGCAGTCCTAGACTAGCGGGAGTCAGAGATACGCAGTATTTT.

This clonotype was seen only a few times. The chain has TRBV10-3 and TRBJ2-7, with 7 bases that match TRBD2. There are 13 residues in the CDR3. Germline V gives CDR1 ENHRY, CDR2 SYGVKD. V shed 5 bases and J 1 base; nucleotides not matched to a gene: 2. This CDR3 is CAISTSASYEQYF. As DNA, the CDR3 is TGTGCCATCAGTACTAGCGCATCCTACGAGCAGTACTTC.

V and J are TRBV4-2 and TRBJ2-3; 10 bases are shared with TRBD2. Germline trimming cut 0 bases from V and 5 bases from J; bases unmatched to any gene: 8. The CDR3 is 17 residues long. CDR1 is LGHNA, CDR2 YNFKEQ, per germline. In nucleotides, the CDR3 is TGTGCCAGCAGCCAAGAGGCAGCTAGCGGGGGCGGAGATACGCAGTATTTT. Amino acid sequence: CASSQEAASGGGDTQYF.

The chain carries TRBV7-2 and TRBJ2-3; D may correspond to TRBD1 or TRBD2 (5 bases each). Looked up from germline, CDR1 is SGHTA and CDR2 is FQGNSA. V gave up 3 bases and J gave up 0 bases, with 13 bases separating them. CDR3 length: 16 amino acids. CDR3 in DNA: TGTGCCAGCAGCTTCCGGGGCGGAATGAGCACAGATACGCAGTATTTT. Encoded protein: CASSFRGGMSTDTQYF.

The CDR3 reads CSAQNPRSYEQYF. The CDR3 DNA sequence: TGCAGTGCTCAAAACCCCCGCTCCTACGAGCAGTACTTC. The chain uses TRBV20-1 and TRBJ2-7; D not certain. V gave up 5 bases and J gave up 0 bases, with 11 bases separating them. Germline CDR1 DFQATT, CDR2 SNEGSKA (reference sequence). CDR3 length: 13 residues.

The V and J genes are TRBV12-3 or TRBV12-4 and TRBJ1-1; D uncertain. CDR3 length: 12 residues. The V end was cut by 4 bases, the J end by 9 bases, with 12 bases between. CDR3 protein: CASSWSGIQAFF. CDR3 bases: TGTGCCAGCAGTTGGTCGGGGATTCAAGCTTTCTTT.

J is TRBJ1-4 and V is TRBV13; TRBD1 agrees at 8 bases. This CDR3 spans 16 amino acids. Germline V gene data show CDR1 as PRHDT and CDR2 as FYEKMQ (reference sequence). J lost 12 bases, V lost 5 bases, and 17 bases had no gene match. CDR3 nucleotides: TGTGCCAGCAGCCAGTACCGAACAGGGGGGAAAGAAGAACTGTTTTTT. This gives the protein CASSQYRTGGKEELFF.

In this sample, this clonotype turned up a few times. The DNA of the CDR3 is TGTGCCAGCAGCATAAACTCGGACAGAAGTGAAAAACTGTTTTTT. Translated: CASSINSDRSEKLFF. V is TRBV21-1 and J is TRBJ1-4; TRBD1, the table's D call, lacks a check against the DNA. TRBV21-1 is a recognized pseudogene. The length of the CDR3 is 15 residues.

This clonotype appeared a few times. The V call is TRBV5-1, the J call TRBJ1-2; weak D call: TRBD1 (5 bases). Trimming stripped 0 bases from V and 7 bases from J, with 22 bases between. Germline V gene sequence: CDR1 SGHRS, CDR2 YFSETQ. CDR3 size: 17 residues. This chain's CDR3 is CASSLETRRQTRSGYTF. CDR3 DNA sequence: TGCGCCAGCAGCTTGGAAACCCGAAGACAGACTAGGAGTGGCTACACCTTC.

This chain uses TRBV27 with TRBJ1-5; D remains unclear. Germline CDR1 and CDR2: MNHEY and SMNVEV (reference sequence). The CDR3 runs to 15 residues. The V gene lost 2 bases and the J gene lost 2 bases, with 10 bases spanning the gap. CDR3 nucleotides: TGTGCCAGCAGTTTAGTTTTCGGGGGCAATCAGCCCCAGCATTTT. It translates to CASSLVFGGNQPQHF.

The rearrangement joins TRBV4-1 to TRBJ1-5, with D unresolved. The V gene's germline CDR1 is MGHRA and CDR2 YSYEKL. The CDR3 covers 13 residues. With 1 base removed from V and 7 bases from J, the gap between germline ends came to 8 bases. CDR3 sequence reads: CASSQVLEQPQHF. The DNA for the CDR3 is TGCGCCAGCAGCCAAGTTCTGGAACAGCCCCAGCATTTT.

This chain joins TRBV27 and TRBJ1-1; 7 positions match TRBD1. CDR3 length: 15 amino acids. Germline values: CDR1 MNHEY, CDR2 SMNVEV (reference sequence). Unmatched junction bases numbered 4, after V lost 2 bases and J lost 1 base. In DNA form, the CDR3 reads TGTGCCAGCAGTTTAGTCAGGGGGTGGAACACTGAAGCTTTCTTT. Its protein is CASSLVRGWNTEAFF.

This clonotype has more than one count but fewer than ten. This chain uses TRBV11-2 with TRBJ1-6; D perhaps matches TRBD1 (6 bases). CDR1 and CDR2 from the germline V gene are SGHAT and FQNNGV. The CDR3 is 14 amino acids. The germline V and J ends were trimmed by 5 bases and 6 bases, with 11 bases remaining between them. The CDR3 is CASSDQGFNSPLHF. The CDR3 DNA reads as TGTGCCAGCAGCGACCAGGGGTTTAATTCACCCCTCCACTTT.

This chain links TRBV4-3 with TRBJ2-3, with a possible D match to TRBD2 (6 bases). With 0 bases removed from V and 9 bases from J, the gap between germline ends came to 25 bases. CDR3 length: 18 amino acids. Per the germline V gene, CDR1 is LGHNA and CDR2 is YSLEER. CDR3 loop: CASSQDRSTRQFSRTQYF. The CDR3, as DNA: TGCGCCAGCAGCCAAGATCGCTCGACTAGGCAATTTTCACGAACGCAGTATTTT.

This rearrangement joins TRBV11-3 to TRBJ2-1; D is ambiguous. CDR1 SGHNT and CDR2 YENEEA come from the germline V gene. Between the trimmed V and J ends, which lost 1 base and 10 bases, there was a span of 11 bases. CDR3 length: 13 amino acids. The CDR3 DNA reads TGTGCCAGCAGCTTAGGCCGGAACTTAGAGCAGTTCTTC. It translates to CASSLGRNLEQFF.

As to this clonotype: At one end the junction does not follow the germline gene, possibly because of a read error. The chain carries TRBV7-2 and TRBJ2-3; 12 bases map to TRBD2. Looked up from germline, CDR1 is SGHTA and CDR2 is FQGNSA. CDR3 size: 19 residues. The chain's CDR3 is CASSSSPLAGGPNTDTQYF. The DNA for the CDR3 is TGCGCCAGCAGCTCATCCCCCCTAGCGGGGGGGCCGAACACAGATACGCAGTATTTT.

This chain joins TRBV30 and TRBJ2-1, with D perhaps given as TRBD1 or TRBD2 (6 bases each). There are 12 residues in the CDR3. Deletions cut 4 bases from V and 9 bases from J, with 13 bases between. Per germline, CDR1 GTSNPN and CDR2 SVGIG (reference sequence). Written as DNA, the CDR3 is TGTGCCTGGAATAGGGGGGCCGGTGAGCAGTTCTTC. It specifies CAWNRGAGEQFF.

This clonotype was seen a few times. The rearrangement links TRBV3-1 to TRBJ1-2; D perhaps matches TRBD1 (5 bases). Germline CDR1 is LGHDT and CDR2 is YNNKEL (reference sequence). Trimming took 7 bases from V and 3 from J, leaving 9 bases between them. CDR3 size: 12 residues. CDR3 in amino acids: CASTGAHYGYTF. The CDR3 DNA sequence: TGTGCCAGCACCGGGGCTCACTATGGCTACACCTTC.

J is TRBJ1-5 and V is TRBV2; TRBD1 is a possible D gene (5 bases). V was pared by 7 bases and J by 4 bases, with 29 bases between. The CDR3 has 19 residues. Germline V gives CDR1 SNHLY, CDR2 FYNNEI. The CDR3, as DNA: TGTGCCAGCACCGGATCCCCCCGACAGCCCCCCTATCCAAATCAGCCCCAGCATTTT. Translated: CASTGSPRQPPYPNQPQHF.

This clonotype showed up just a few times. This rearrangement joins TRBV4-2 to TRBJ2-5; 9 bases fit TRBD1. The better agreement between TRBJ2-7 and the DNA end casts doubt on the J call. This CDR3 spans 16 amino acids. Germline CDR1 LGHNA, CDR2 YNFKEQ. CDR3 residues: CASSQGIGTGIDEQYF. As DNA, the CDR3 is TGTGCCAGCAGCCAAGGGATTGGGACAGGGATCGACGAGCAGTACTTC.

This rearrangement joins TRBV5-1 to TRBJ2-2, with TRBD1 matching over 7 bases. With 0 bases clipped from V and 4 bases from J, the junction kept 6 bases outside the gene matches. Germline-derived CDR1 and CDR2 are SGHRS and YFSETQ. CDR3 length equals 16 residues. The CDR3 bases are TGCGCCAGCAGCTTGGATCCGACAGGGAGCACCGGGGAGCTGTTTTTT. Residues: CASSLDPTGSTGELFF.

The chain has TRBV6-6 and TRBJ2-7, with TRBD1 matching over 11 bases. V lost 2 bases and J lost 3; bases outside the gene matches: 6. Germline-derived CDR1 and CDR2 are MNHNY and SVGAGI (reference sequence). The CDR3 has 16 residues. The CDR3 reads CASSYAGTGGNYEQYF. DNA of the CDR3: TGTGCCAGCAGTTACGCCGGGACAGGGGGTAACTACGAGCAGTACTTC.

This CDR3 reads CASSYPGTVSYNEQFF. The CDR3, as DNA: TGTGCCAGCAGTTACCCCGGGACAGTCTCCTACAATGAGCAGTTCTTC. The gene calls are TRBV6-2 or TRBV6-3 and TRBJ2-1; 7 bases match TRBD1. The CDR3 is 16 amino acids. The trim removed 2 bases at V and 0 bases at J, leaving 4 bases unmatched. Germline V gene lookup returns CDR1 MNHEY and CDR2 SVGEGT.

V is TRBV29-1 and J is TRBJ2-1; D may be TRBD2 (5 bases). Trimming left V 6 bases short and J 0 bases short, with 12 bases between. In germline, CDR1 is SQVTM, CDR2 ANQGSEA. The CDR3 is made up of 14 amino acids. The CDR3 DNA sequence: TGCAGCGTGGCTAGCAGTAGCTCCTACAATGAGCAGTTCTTC. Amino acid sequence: CSVASSSSYNEQFF.

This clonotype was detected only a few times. The CDR3 is CSVDSGTSGLRNEQYF. DNA of the CDR3: TGCAGCGTTGATTCAGGGACTAGCGGCCTTCGGAATGAGCAGTACTTC. The V and J genes are TRBV29-1 and TRBJ2-5, with 11 bases matching TRBD2. The V gene end was trimmed by 3 bases and the J gene end by 11 bases; junction bases not matched to a gene: 17. The CDR3 is made up of 16 amino acids. Germline assignment: CDR1 SQVTM and CDR2 ANQGSEA.